These 10 T cell receptor beta chains share one sample of origin, sequenced in a study of cytomegalovirus exposure and HLA in healthy donors. The PCR had 60 Vbeta and 13 Jbeta primers. Repertoires were generated with immunoSEQ multiplex PCR, while TCRdb's copy carries only in-frame clones and drops some. The sample holds 110,000 or so clones, 70% to 85% seen once. The sequenced material came from PBMCs. These receptors all stem from a man in his fifties in good health and CMV-seropositive.

Here the CDR3 DNA reads TGTGCCAGCAGCCTAGGACTATTGAACACAGATACGCAGTATTTT. This sequence encodes CASSLGLLNTDTQYF. The rearrangement uses TRBV6-5 and TRBJ2-3, with D possibly TRBD2 on 6 matching bases. Germline V lookup: CDR1 MNHEY, CDR2 SVGAGI. Trimming cost V 6 bases and J 2 bases, with 15 bases left between them. CDR3 size: 15 residues.

This clone is a singleton in its sample. The rearrangement joins TRBV18 to TRBJ2-5, with a weak D call TRBD1 (6 bases). Trimming removed 2 bases from V and 5 bases from J, with 15 bases in between. From germline, CDR1 is KGHSH and CDR2 LQKENI. The CDR3 contains 15 residues. CDR3 nucleotide sequence: TGTGCCAGCTCACCAGGTGCAGGGACAAGGGAGACCCAGTACTTC. Translation gives CASSPGAGTRETQYF.

Only a few counts were recorded for this clone. The CDR3 nucleotides are TGCAGCGGAGAGGTAGGCACAGATACGCAGTATTTT. This codes for CSGEVGTDTQYF. The chain has TRBV29-1 and TRBJ2-3, with no clear D. The CDR3 has 12 residues. Looked up from germline, CDR1 is SQVTM and CDR2 is ANQGSEA. Trimming took 7 bases from V and 1 from J, leaving 9 bases between them.

The chain links TRBV7-2 to TRBJ2-1; TRBD2 is a possible D gene (7 bases). This CDR3 region has 16 residues. Trimming pared 5 bases from V and 8 bases from J, leaving 22 bases between. CDR1 and CDR2 (germline): SGHTA, FQGNSA. The CDR3 DNA reads TGTGCCAGCAGCAGGGAGTGGAGGGGGGGCCGGGATGAGCAGTTCTTC. Amino acids: CASSREWRGGRDEQFF.

The chain couples TRBV5-1 to TRBJ2-7, with a tentative D call TRBD1 (6 bases). The CDR3 spans 17 residues. Germline V gene sequence: CDR1 SGHRS, CDR2 YFSETQ. The ends were cut back, 0 bases at V and 5 bases at J, with 21 bases in the middle. CDR3: CASSLVRDTDMADEQYF. The CDR3 DNA reads TGCGCCAGCAGCTTGGTTAGGGACACGGATATGGCAGACGAGCAGTACTTC.

V gene TRBV7-9 combines with J gene TRBJ2-1, with a possible D match to TRBD1 (5 bases). CDR1 is SEHNR and CDR2 is FQNEAQ in the germline V gene (reference sequence). V was shortened by 8 bases and J by 4 bases, with 6 bases between the two germline ends. This CDR3 is 11 amino acids long. CDR3 DNA sequence: TGTGCCAGCGGGGCGTACAATGAGCAGTTCTTC. Protein product: CASGAYNEQFF.

This chain connects TRBV2 to TRBJ1-2, with D unresolved. Germline CDR1 SNHLY, CDR2 FYNNEI. This CDR3 comprises 15 residues. The V gene lost 2 bases and the J gene lost 7 bases, with 17 bases spanning the gap. The CDR3 region is CASSESAGSISGYTF. The CDR3 DNA follows: TGTGCCAGCAGTGAAAGCGCCGGGAGTATCTCTGGCTACACCTTC.

The chain carries TRBV5-1 and TRBJ2-5, with D maybe TRBD2 (6 bases). The germline V gene has CDR1 SGHRS and CDR2 YFSETQ. The CDR3 is 15 residues long. Trimming took off 0 bases at V and 5 bases at J, with 14 bases between the two ends. DNA of the CDR3: TGCGCCAGCAGCTTGGGGATCAGGGAGGAGGAGACCCAGTACTTC. Amino acid sequence: CASSLGIREEETQYF.

The V call is TRBV2, the J call TRBJ1-1; the D is unclear. Trimming stripped 8 bases from V and 2 bases from J, with 15 bases between. This CDR3 has 14 amino acids. Germline assignment: CDR1 SNHLY and CDR2 FYNNEI. The CDR3 sequence is CASQSQVINTEAFF. The DNA of the CDR3 is TGTGCCAGCCAGTCCCAAGTCATAAACACTGAAGCTTTCTTT.

The V call is TRBV5-1, the J call TRBJ1-6; D gene ambiguous. The germline V gene encodes CDR1 SGHRS and CDR2 YFSETQ. V lost 2 bases and J 7 bases, leaving 13 bases between the germline ends. The CDR3 is 15 residues long. The CDR3 DNA is TGCGCCAGCAGCTTCGGAGGAGTAGAGAATTCACCCCTCCACTTT. As protein: CASSFGGVENSPLHF.